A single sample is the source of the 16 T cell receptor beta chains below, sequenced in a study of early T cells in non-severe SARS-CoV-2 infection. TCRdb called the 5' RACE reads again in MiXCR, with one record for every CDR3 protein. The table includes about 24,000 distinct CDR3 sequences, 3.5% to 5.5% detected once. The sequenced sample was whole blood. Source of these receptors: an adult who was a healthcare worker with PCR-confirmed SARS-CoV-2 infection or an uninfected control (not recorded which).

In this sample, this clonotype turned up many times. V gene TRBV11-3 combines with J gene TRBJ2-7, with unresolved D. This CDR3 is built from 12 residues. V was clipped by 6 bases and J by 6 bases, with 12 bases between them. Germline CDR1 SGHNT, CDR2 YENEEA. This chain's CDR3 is CASSPVTGEQYF. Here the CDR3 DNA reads TGTGCCAGCAGTCCCGTTACGGGCGAGCAGTACTTC.

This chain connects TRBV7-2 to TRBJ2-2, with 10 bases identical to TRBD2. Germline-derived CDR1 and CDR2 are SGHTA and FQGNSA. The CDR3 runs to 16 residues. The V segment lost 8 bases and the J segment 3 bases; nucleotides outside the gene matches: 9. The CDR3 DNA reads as TGTGCCAGCGCTTATAGCGGGGGGTACTACACCGGGGAGCTGTTTTTT. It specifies CASAYSGGYYTGELFF.

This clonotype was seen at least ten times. DNA of the CDR3: TGTGCCAGCAGTTTGTACACGGGACAGGGGCGCTACACCTTC. Its protein product is CASSLYTGQGRYTF. This chain joins TRBV27 and TRBJ1-2, with 10 bases matching TRBD1. The V gene end was trimmed by 3 bases and the J gene end by 9 bases; junction bases not matched to a gene: 7. CDR1 is MNHEY, CDR2 SMNVEV, per germline (reference sequence). The CDR3 length is 14 residues.

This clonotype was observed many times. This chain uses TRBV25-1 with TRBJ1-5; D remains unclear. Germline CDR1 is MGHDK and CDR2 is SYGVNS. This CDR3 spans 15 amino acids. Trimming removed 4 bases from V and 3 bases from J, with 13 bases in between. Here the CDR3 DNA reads TGTGCCAGCAGTGCTTCGGAGGGCCCCAATCAGCCCCAGCATTTT. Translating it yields CASSASEGPNQPQHF. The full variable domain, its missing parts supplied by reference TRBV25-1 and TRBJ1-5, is EADIYQTPRYLVIGTGKKITLECSQTMGHDKMYWYQQDPGMELHLIHYSYGVNSTEKGDLSSESTVSRIRTEHFPLTLESARPSHTSQYLCASSASEGPNQPQHFGDGTRLSIL.

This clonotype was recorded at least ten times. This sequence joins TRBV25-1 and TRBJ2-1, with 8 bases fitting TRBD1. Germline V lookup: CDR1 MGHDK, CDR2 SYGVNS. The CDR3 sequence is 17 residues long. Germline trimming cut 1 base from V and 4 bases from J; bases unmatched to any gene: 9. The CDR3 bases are TGTGCCAGCAGTGAATCTAGGACAGGGAAGATATACAATGAGCAGTTCTTC. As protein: CASSESRTGKIYNEQFF.

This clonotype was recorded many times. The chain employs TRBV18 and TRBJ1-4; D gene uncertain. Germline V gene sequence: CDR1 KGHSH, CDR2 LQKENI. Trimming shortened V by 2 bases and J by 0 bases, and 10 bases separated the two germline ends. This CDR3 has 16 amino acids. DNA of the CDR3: TGTGCCAGCTCACCAGTATCAACCGCAACTAATGAAAAACTGTTTTTT. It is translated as CASSPVSTATNEKLFF.

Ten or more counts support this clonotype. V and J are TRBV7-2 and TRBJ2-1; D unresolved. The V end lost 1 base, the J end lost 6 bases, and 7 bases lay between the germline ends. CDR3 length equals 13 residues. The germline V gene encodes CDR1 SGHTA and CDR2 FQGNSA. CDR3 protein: CASSLGPPNEQFF. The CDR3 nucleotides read TGTGCCAGCAGCTTAGGTCCTCCCAATGAGCAGTTCTTC.

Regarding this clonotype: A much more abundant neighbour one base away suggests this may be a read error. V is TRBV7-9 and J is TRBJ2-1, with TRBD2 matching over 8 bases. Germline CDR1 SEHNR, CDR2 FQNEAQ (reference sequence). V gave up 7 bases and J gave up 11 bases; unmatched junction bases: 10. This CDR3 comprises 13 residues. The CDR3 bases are TGTGCCAGCAACCCCGGGGGGGGCTCCAAGCAGTTCTTC. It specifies CASNPGGGSKQFF.

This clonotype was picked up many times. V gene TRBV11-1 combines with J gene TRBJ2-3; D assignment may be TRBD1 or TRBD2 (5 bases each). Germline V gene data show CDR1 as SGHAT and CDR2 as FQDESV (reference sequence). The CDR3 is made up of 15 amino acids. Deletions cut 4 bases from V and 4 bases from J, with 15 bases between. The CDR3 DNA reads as TGTGCCAGCAGCTGGGGGAGAGTCCGCGCAGATACGCAGTATTTT. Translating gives CASSWGRVRADTQYF.

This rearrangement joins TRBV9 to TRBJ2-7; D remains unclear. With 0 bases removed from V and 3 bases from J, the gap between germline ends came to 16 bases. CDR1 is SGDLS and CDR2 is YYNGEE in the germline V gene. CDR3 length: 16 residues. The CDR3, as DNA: TGTGCCAGCAGCGTAGGGCAGGCTGCAGGCGTCTACGAGCAGTACTTC. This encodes CASSVGQAAGVYEQYF.

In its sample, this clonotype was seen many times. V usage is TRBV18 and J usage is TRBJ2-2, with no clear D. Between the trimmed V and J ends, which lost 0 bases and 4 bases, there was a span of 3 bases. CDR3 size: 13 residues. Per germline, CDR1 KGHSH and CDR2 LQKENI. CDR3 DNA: TGTGCCAGCTCACCACCCGGCACCGGGGAGCTGTTTTTT. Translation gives CASSPPGTGELFF. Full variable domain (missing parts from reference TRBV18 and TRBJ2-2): NAGVMQNPRHLVRRRGQEARLRCSPMKGHSHVYWYRQLPEEGLKFMVYLQKENIIDESGMPKERFSAEFPKEGPSILRIQQVVRGDSAAYFCASSPPGTGELFFGEGSRLTVL.

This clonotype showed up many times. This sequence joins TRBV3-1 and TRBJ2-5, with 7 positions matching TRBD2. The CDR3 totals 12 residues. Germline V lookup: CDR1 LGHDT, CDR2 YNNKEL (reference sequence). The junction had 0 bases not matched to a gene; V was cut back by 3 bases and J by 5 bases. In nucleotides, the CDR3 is TGTGCCAGCAGCCAGGGAGGGGAGACCCAGTACTTC. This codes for CASSQGGETQYF.

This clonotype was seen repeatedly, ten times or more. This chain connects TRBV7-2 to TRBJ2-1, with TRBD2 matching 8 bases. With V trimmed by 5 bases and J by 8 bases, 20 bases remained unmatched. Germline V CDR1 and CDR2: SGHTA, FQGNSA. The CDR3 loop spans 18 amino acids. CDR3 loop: CASSRKIPLSGSEDEQFF. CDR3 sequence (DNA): TGTGCCAGCAGCAGAAAAATCCCCCTGAGCGGGAGTGAGGATGAGCAGTTCTTC.

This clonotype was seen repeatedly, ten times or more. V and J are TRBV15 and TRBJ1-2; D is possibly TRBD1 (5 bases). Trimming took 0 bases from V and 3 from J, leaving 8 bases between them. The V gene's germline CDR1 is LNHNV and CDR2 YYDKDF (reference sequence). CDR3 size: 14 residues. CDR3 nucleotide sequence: TGTGCCACCAGCAGAGATCTGACAGACTATGGCTACACCTTC. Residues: CATSRDLTDYGYTF.

As DNA, the CDR3 is TGCAGCGCAAGGACAGTGTCCCAAGAGACCCAGTACTTC. It yields the protein CSARTVSQETQYF. V usage is TRBV29-1 and J usage is TRBJ2-5, with D possibly matching TRBD1 (6 bases). The V end was cut by 7 bases, the J end by 1 base, with 13 bases between. The germline V gene encodes CDR1 SQVTM and CDR2 ANQGSEA. The CDR3 consists of 13 residues.

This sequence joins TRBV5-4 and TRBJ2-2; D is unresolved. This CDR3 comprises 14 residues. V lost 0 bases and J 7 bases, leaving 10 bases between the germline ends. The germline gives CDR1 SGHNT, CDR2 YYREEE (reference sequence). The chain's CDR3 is CASSLDPAGGELFF. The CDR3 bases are TGTGCCAGCAGCTTGGACCCAGCTGGCGGGGAGCTGTTTTTT.